There are a few counts of the clone carrying this T cell receptor beta chain. Per sample, at least 6 micrograms of total RNA were extracted. Per the germline V gene, CDR1 is MGHRA and CDR2 is YSYEKL. The CDR3 consists of 14 residues. V was clipped by 1 base and J by 2 bases, with 7 bases between them. It was with a sample-barcoded 5' primer and a J-beta primer mix that a second PCR of roughly 6 to 12 cycles was run. TCRdb reprocessed the 5' RACE reads with MiXCR, giving one entry per CDR3 protein. The sample holds roughly 1,500,000 distinct CDR3 sequences, around 42% seen once. These data are taken from a study of blood T cells in healthy people across ages.

This TCR came from a young woman in good health. Sequencing was performed on blood. The V call is TRBV4-1, the J call TRBJ2-3; the D is unclear. In nucleotides, the CDR3 is TGCGCCAGCAGCCAAGTCCATTCCACAGATACGCAGTATTTT. Translating it yields CASSQVHSTDTQYF.